The 20 T cell receptor beta chains below come from one sample, sequenced in a study of blood T cell repertoires in COVID-19. Clones were sequenced by immunoSEQ multiplex PCR, and TCRdb holds only the in-frame ones, with some missing. The repertoire consists of about 380,000 clones, with roughly 90% occurring once and the leading ten covering 0.95% to 1.5%. The sample comprised peripheral blood. These TCRs come from a man aged 40-50 years with acute or convalescent COVID-19.

Comments on this clone: This sample includes further DNA sequences coding for the same CDR3. The genes are TRBV3-1 (or the pseudogene TRBV3-2) and TRBJ1-1; D unclear. V was clipped by 0 bases and J by 5 bases, with 13 bases between them. CDR3 length: 15 amino acids. CDR1 is LGHDT and CDR2 is YNNKEL in the germline V gene (reference sequence). The CDR3 loop reads CASSQEGGVRTEAFF. The CDR3 DNA is TGTGCCAGCAGCCAAGAGGGCGGGGTGAGAACTGAAGCTTTCTTT.

V is TRBV6-5 and J is TRBJ2-7; 13 nucleotides line up with TRBD2. The CDR3 sequence is 16 residues long. From germline, CDR1 is MNHEY and CDR2 SVGAGI. V lost 0 bases, J lost 7 bases, and 6 bases stayed unmatched. The CDR3 loop reads CASSYSGTSGIGEQYF. The CDR3 DNA follows: TGTGCCAGCAGTTACTCTGGGACTAGCGGGATTGGAGAGCAGTACTTC.

The genes are TRBV6-5 and TRBJ1-5, with TRBD1 matching 8 bases. The CDR3 runs to 15 residues. V dropped 8 bases and J dropped 6; count of bases not matched to a gene: 12. Germline V gives CDR1 MNHEY, CDR2 SVGAGI. The CDR3 is CASAKDREGSQPQHF. CDR3 sequence (DNA): TGTGCCAGCGCTAAGGACAGGGAAGGGAGTCAGCCCCAGCATTTT.

The chain uses TRBV9 and TRBJ2-7, with 15 bases identical to TRBD2. V lost 0 bases and J lost 4; bases outside the gene matches: 14. This CDR3 region has 20 residues. Germline CDR1 and CDR2: SGDLS and YYNGEE. The CDR3 region is CASSVGGLGLAGGRAYEQYF. Written as DNA, the CDR3 is TGTGCCAGCAGCGTAGGCGGTTTGGGACTAGCGGGGGGCCGTGCGTACGAGCAGTACTTC.

This clone has a single count. Other DNA sequences in the same sample also yield this CDR3. As DNA, the CDR3 is TGTGCCAGCAGCACGGGGACAGGGGGCTACGAGCAGTACTTC. Residues: CASSTGTGGYEQYF. The rearrangement uses TRBV11-2 and TRBJ2-7; 11 nucleotides match TRBD1. Per the germline V gene, CDR1 is SGHAT and CDR2 is FQNNGV. J gave up 3 bases and V 5 bases, and 3 bases lay outside the gene matches. The CDR3 is 14 amino acids.

The chain combines TRBV11-2 with TRBJ1-6; TRBD1 aligns across 9 bases. The CDR3 has 16 residues. Looked up from germline, CDR1 is SGHAT and CDR2 is FQNNGV. Losses at the gene ends were 6 bases for V and 7 bases for J; bases not matched to a gene: 10. CDR3 sequence reads: CASRNDRGGGNSPLHF. CDR3 coding DNA: TGTGCCAGCAGGAATGACAGGGGGGGAGGAAATTCACCCCTCCACTTT.

The rearrangement joins TRBV19 to TRBJ1-5; 9 bases are shared with TRBD1. Germline CDR1 and CDR2: LNHDA and SQIVND (reference sequence). This CDR3 comprises 14 residues. After removal of 8 bases from V and 7 bases from J, the junction contained 9 bases not matched to a gene. CDR3 residues: CASDDRGVRQPQHF. The CDR3 DNA sequence: TGTGCCAGTGACGACAGGGGGGTACGACAGCCCCAGCATTTT.

The rearrangement links TRBV4-2 to TRBJ1-5, with D possibly matching TRBD1 (5 bases). Germline values: CDR1 LGHNA, CDR2 YNFKEQ. This CDR3 region has 15 residues. The V end lost 0 bases, the J end lost 9 bases, and 15 bases lay between the germline ends. The CDR3 bases are TGTGCCAGCAGCCAAGATACGGACCCGGGGGGGCCCCAGCATTTT. The encoded protein is CASSQDTDPGGPQHF.

The J gene is TRBJ1-3, the V gene TRBV10-3; D not resolved. In germline, CDR1 is ENHRY, CDR2 SYGVKD. The CDR3 runs to 12 residues. V dropped 0 bases and J dropped 8 bases, with 5 bases sitting between them. The CDR3 DNA sequence: TGTGCCATCAGTGAGTCGAGGGACACCATATATTTT. Amino acids: CAISESRDTIYF.

This chain links TRBV30 with TRBJ1-2, with 7 positions matching TRBD1. J was trimmed by 3 bases and V by 3 bases; bases with no gene match: 7. This CDR3 contains 14 residues. Germline assignment: CDR1 GTSNPN and CDR2 SVGIG (reference sequence). The CDR3 coding sequence is TGTGCCTGGAGGGCACAGGGGAAGCACTATGGCTACACCTTC. This translates into CAWRAQGKHYGYTF.

V is TRBV2 and J is TRBJ1-1; 12 bases map to TRBD1. The CDR3 is 15 amino acids. The germline V gene has CDR1 SNHLY and CDR2 FYNNEI. V dropped 8 bases and J dropped 3; count of bases not matched to a gene: 7. CDR3 nucleotides: TGTGCCAGCGGATGGGACAGGGGGCGTCACACTGAAGCTTTCTTT. Protein product: CASGWDRGRHTEAFF.

The chain carries TRBV27 and TRBJ2-3; no firm D call. The germline V gene encodes CDR1 MNHEY and CDR2 SMNVEV (reference sequence). V was cut by 1 base and J by 0 bases, with 5 bases left in between. The length of the CDR3 is 14 residues. Written as DNA, the CDR3 is TGTGCCAGCAGTTTATGGGCTAGCACAGATACGCAGTATTTT. Amino acid sequence: CASSLWASTDTQYF.

The chain combines TRBV12-3 or TRBV12-4 with TRBJ2-1; D is ambiguous. Deletions cut 5 bases from V and 6 bases from J, with 11 bases between. The CDR3 consists of 13 residues. CDR3: CASSRDTFNEQFF. Here the CDR3 DNA reads TGTGCCAGCAGTCGTGACACTTTCAATGAGCAGTTCTTC.

This clone was seen a single time. This sequence joins TRBV9 and TRBJ2-1; 7 bases fit TRBD2. V gave up 5 bases and J gave up 5 bases; unmatched junction bases: 10. The CDR3 extends over 15 amino acids. Germline-derived CDR1 and CDR2 are SGDLS and YYNGEE. The chain's CDR3 is CASSGDWGGNNEQFF. The CDR3 DNA sequence: TGTGCCAGCAGTGGTGACTGGGGGGGGAACAATGAGCAGTTCTTC. The entire variable domain, with the rest obtained from reference TRBV9 and TRBJ2-1, is as follows: DSGVTQTPKHLITATGQRVTLRCSPRSGDLSVYWYQQSLDQGLQFLIQYYNGEERAKGNILERFSAQQFPDLHSELNLSSLELGDSALYFCASSGDWGGNNEQFFGPGTRLTVL.

The CDR3 DNA sequence: TGTGCCAGCAGTTCCCCCCCGTACCTAGTGGGCGGGGAGCTGTTTTTT. It codes for CASSSPPYLVGGELFF. The J gene is TRBJ2-2, the V gene TRBV27, with D unresolved. The CDR3 has 16 amino acids. CDR1 MNHEY and CDR2 SMNVEV come from the germline V gene (reference sequence). V was pared by 4 bases and J by 7 bases, with 19 bases between.

The chain recombines TRBV2 with TRBJ2-5; D possibly corresponds to TRBD2 (5 bases). Germline CDR1 reads SNHLY; CDR2 reads FYNNEI. The CDR3 length is 20 residues. V was trimmed by 9 bases and J by 1 base, leaving 33 bases between them. The CDR3 is CAREETKRGKSERFQETQYF. CDR3 nucleotides: TGTGCCAGGGAAGAAACGAAAAGAGGGAAGAGTGAGAGGTTCCAAGAGACCCAGTACTTC.

The chain employs TRBV11-2 and TRBJ1-6, with 8 positions matching TRBD1. Germline trimming cut 0 bases from V and 10 bases from J; bases unmatched to any gene: 2. The CDR3 has 14 residues. CDR1 is SGHAT and CDR2 is FQNNGV in the germline V gene. The CDR3 DNA is TGTGCCAGCAGCTTAGACAGGGGGCTGTCACCCCTCCACTTT. It encodes CASSLDRGLSPLHF.

The chain carries TRBV24-1 and TRBJ1-2, with D possibly matching TRBD1 (6 bases). The CDR3 consists of 18 residues. Germline V lookup: CDR1 KGHDR, CDR2 SFDVKD. V was shortened by 3 bases and J by 0 bases, with 19 bases between the two germline ends. The CDR3 nucleotides are TGTGCCACCAGTGATAAGGTCGACAGGCCCTTAACTAACTATGGCTACACCTTC. Protein: CATSDKVDRPLTNYGYTF.

The CDR3 region has the DNA TGTGCCAGCAGCTCAACCGACAAACAGACAGGATACTATGGCTACACCTTC. It codes for CASSSTDKQTGYYGYTF. The chain carries TRBV7-3 and TRBJ1-2; weak D call: TRBD1 (6 bases). CDR1 and CDR2 (germline): SGHTA, FQGTGA. The CDR3 has 17 amino acids. V lost 4 bases and J 3 bases, leaving 21 bases between the germline ends.

The chain joins TRBV19 to TRBJ1-2; tentative D call: TRBD1 (5 bases). From germline, CDR1 is LNHDA and CDR2 SQIVND (reference sequence). Trimming cost V 3 bases and J 1 base, with 12 bases left between them. The CDR3 runs to 15 residues. CDR3: CASSMRQKLNYGYTF. The CDR3 nucleotides are TGTGCCAGTAGTATGCGACAGAAACTTAACTATGGCTACACCTTC.